This T cell receptor (beta chain) was observed in a study of blood T cell repertoires in COVID-19. The CDR3 has 15 residues. V lost 4 bases, J lost 4 bases, and 7 bases stayed unmatched. Germline CDR1 reads MNHEY; CDR2 reads SVGEGT. Method: immunoSEQ multiplex PCR; TCRdb's copy keeps in-frame clones and lacks some. This table has 55,000 to 70,000 clones, 88% appearing once. The chain couples TRBV6-2 or TRBV6-3 to TRBJ2-3; 8 bases are shared with TRBD2. The source of this sequence is a woman between 40 and 50 years old who had recovered from COVID-19. The sample comprised PBMCs or T cells enriched from blood (not recorded which). This CDR3 reads CASSLRSGGPDTQYF. CDR3 sequence (DNA): TGTGCCAGCAGTTTACGGAGCGGGGGCCCAGATACGCAGTATTTT.